This T cell receptor beta chain appears in the sequencing data of a study of technical replicates of blood from a few donors. In germline, CDR1 is SGHNT, CDR2 YYREEE (reference sequence). Trimming shortened V by 5 bases and J by 2 bases, and 6 bases separated the two germline ends. The CDR3 consists of 12 residues. Repertoires were generated with immunoSEQ multiplex PCR, while TCRdb's copy carries only in-frame clones and drops some. The table shows about 88,000 clones, with around 94% occurring only once. This receptor was obtained from a human donor in good health. This chain links TRBV5-4 with TRBJ2-3; D gene ambiguous. The sample comprised T cells isolated from PBMCs. CDR3 in amino acids: CASSSYTDTQYF. For the CDR3, the DNA is TGTGCCAGCAGTTCGTACACAGATACGCAGTATTTT.